This passage covers 14 T cell receptor beta chains from one sample sequenced in a study of regulatory T cells in long-lasting Graves disease. As for time point: newly diagnosed GD, antithyroid drugs for less than 3 months. The TCR library used RNA extracted from PBMCs. According to the study, TCR beta libraries were built with iRepertoire HTBI primers and CDR3-region Arm-PCR. Using its own MiXCR run on the multiplex PCR reads, TCRdb lists one record per CDR3 protein. Among 410,000 or so distinct CDR3 sequences listed, 15% were seen once. This same sample was also part of a study on T cells in Graves' hyperthyroidism and ophthalmopathy.

The sample in question was peripheral blood mononuclear cells (PBMCs), obtained at new diagnosis, from a patient treated with antithyroid drugs. The receptors shown here come from a woman aged 30 to 39 with Graves disease.

This clonotype was counted a few times. This chain links TRBV20-1 with TRBJ2-5; TRBD2 aligns across 7 bases. CDR1 and CDR2 (germline): DFQATT, SNEGSKA (reference sequence). The CDR3 consists of 15 residues. The junction had 10 bases not matched to a gene; V was cut back by 1 base and J by 5 bases. The CDR3 DNA sequence: TGCAGTGCTAGAGCATCAGCGGGATTAGGCGAGACCCAGTACTTC. Its protein is CSARASAGLGETQYF.

This clonotype was seen ten or more times. The V call is TRBV3-1, the J call TRBJ2-5, with D possibly TRBD2 on 5 matching bases. The DNA matches TRBJ2-1 better at its end, which makes the J call doubtful. The CDR3 runs to 14 residues. In germline, CDR1 is LGHDT, CDR2 YNNKEL (reference sequence). For the CDR3, the DNA is TGTGCCAGCAGCCCAACCGGGGAGCGAGATGAGCAGTTCTTC. Its protein is CASSPTGERDEQFF.

In this sample, this clonotype turned up many times. The V gene is TRBV2, the J gene TRBJ1-5; D remains unclear. With 8 bases removed from V and 0 bases from J, the gap between germline ends came to 17 bases. CDR3 size: 16 residues. Germline CDR1 and CDR2: SNHLY and FYNNEI. The CDR3 nucleotides read TGTGCCAGCGGAGCGGGCATGAGACGTAGCAATCAGCCCCAGCATTTT. This encodes CASGAGMRRSNQPQHF.

The chain has TRBV10-1 and TRBJ2-2; TRBD2 might be the D (6 bases). This CDR3 has 14 residues. Germline V lookup: CDR1 WNHNN, CDR2 SYGVQD (reference sequence). The germline V and J ends were trimmed by 6 bases and 8 bases, with 16 bases remaining between them. The CDR3 DNA reads TGCGCCAGCAGCGGCGGGATCGGTTCGGGGGAGCTGTTTTTT. It specifies CASSGGIGSGELFF.

At least ten counts were recorded for this clonotype. This chain uses TRBV7-8 with TRBJ2-5; D is perhaps TRBD1 (5 bases). V lost 4 bases and J 4 bases, leaving 13 bases between the germline ends. The CDR3 extends over 14 amino acids. Germline loops: CDR1 SGHVS, CDR2 FQNEAQ. The CDR3 nucleotides are TGTGCCAGCAGCTCCCTTGGGGCTGGAGAGACCCAGTACTTC. This codes for CASSSLGAGETQYF.

This clonotype was seen ten or more times. The chain uses TRBV20-1 and TRBJ2-5; 8 positions match TRBD2. Germline-derived CDR1 and CDR2 are DFQATT and SNEGSKA (reference sequence). CDR3 length: 13 residues. V shed 3 bases and J 5 bases; nucleotides not matched to a gene: 5. The chain's CDR3 is CSASGRAYETQYF. For the CDR3, the DNA is TGCAGTGCTAGCGGGAGGGCCTATGAGACCCAGTACTTC.

This chain connects TRBV7-2 to TRBJ2-5; D possibly corresponds to TRBD2 (5 bases). Germline-derived CDR1 and CDR2 are SGHTA and FQGNSA. CDR3 length equals 19 residues. The V gene lost 1 base and the J gene lost 2 bases, with 23 bases spanning the gap. CDR3 sequence: CASSLGWASLAGPQETQYF. The CDR3 nucleotides read TGTGCCAGCAGCTTAGGTTGGGCTAGCCTAGCTGGCCCACAAGAGACCCAGTACTTC. Supplemented by reference TRBV7-2 and TRBJ2-5, the full variable domain reads GAGVSQSPSNKVTEKGKDVELRCDPISGHTALYWYRQSLGQGLEFLIYFQGNSAPDKSGLPSDRFSAERTGGSVSTLTIQRTQQEDSAVYLCASSLGWASLAGPQETQYFGPGTRLLVL.

In this sample, this clonotype turned up many times. V is TRBV20-1 and J is TRBJ1-2; tentative D call: TRBD1 (5 bases). Germline CDR1 and CDR2: DFQATT and SNEGSKA (reference sequence). Between the trimmed V and J ends, which lost 3 bases and 8 bases, there was a span of 13 bases. This CDR3 has 12 residues. The CDR3 protein is CSARPVGVGYTF. Written as DNA, the CDR3 is TGCAGTGCTAGGCCCGTGGGGGTAGGCTACACCTTC.

The V call is TRBV5-6, the J call TRBJ1-2; tentatively, D is TRBD1 (6 bases). V was shortened by 1 base and J by 2 bases, with 15 bases between the two germline ends. In germline, CDR1 is SGHDT, CDR2 YYEEEE. The CDR3 runs 16 residues. The CDR3 here is CASSLFRLGGNYGYTF. In nucleotides, the CDR3 is TGTGCCAGCAGCTTGTTTCGGCTAGGGGGAAACTATGGCTACACCTTC.

The V and J genes are TRBV4-1 and TRBJ1-4; no firm D call. The V and J ends lost 0 bases and 5 bases respectively, with 13 bases between them. The CDR3 has 16 amino acids. Germline values: CDR1 MGHRA, CDR2 YSYEKL. Here the CDR3 DNA reads TGCGCCAGCAGCCAAGATCTAGGACTCTGGAATGAAAAACTGTTTTTT. This gives the protein CASSQDLGLWNEKLFF.

The genes are TRBV7-9 and TRBJ1-2; D gene uncertain. Germline assignment: CDR1 SEHNR and CDR2 FQNEAQ (reference sequence). CDR3 size: 14 residues. Trimming removed 1 base from V and 6 bases from J, with 12 bases in between. In DNA, the CDR3 is TGTGCCAGCAGCTTAGTAGGCAGTCCCAATGGCTACACCTTC. Its protein product is CASSLVGSPNGYTF.

This clonotype has only a few counts. The rearrangement links TRBV19 to TRBJ1-5, with 7 positions matching TRBD1. With V trimmed by 3 bases and J by 3 bases, 8 bases remained unmatched. The CDR3 spans 16 residues. Germline CDR1 is LNHDA and CDR2 is SQIVND (reference sequence). This chain's CDR3 is CASSIPGTVDNQPQHF. In DNA, the CDR3 is TGTGCCAGTAGTATTCCCGGGACAGTTGACAATCAGCCCCAGCATTTT.

V and J are TRBV5-1 and TRBJ1-4; a weak D match, TRBD1 (5 bases). Trimming removed 4 bases at V and 17 bases at J, with 18 bases between. Germline V gene data show CDR1 as SGHRS and CDR2 as YFSETQ. The CDR3 covers 12 residues. The CDR3 is CASSPSTGIRFF. The CDR3 region has the DNA TGCGCCAGCAGCCCGTCTACAGGAATCCGCTTTTTT.

This clonotype was detected many times. The chain joins TRBV5-1 to TRBJ1-1; TRBD1 aligns across 12 bases. CDR3 length: 15 residues. The ends lost 3 bases at V and 6 bases at J; junction bases unmatched: 6. CDR1 and CDR2 (germline): SGHRS, YFSETQ. In nucleotides, the CDR3 is TGCGCCAGCAGCTCAGAGGGACAGGGGGCCGCTGAAGCTTTCTTT. Its protein product is CASSSEGQGAAEAFF.